This T cell receptor beta chain was obtained from a study of CD8 T cells in ankylosing spondylitis. Scientists made TCR beta libraries using quantitative 5'-RACE with molecular barcodes. TCRdb re-called the 5' RACE reads through MiXCR, storing one row per CDR3 protein. The table includes hundreds of thousands of distinct CDR3 sequences, roughly 17% detected once. From germline, CDR1 is SGHTA and CDR2 FQGNSA. This CDR3 has 12 residues. V was clipped by 2 bases and J by 6 bases, with 7 bases between them. General study points: A subset of motif variants has previously been described in the synovial fluid and blood of reactive arthritis. Disease-linked clones reportedly showed significant enrichment in matched ankylosing spondylitis synovial fluid. Characteristic, it appeared, of ankylosing spondylitis blood was a TCR beta motif of eight or nine highly homologous variants.

A note on this clonotype: What it binds is unknown.

The chain employs TRBV7-2 and TRBJ1-1; D is unclear. Sequencing was performed on blood, either unsorted or a sorted T cell fraction (not recorded which). The clonotype comes from a male donor with ankylosing spondylitis. This chain's CDR3 is CASSLSRPEAFF. The CDR3 nucleotides read TGTGCCAGCAGCTTATCCCGGCCTGAAGCTTTCTTT.